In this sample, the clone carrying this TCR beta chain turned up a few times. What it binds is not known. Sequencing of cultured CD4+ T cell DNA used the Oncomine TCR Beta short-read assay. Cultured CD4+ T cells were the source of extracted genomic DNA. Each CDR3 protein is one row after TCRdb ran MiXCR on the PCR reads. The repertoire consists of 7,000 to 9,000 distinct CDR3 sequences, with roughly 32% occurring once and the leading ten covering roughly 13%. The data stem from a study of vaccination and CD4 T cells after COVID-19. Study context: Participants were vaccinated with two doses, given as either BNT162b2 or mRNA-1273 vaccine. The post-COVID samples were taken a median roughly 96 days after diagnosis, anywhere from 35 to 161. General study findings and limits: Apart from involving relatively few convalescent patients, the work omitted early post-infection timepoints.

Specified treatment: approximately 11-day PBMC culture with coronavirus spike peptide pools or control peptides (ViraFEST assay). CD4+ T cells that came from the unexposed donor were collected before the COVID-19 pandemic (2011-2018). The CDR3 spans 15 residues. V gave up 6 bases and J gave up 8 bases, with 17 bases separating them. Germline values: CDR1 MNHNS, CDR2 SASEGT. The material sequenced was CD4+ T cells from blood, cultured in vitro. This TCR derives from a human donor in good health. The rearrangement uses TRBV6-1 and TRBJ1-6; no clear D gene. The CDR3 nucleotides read TGTGCCAGCAGGCGCGACGGATTGGGAGATTCACCCCTCCACTTT. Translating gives CASRRDGLGDSPLHF.